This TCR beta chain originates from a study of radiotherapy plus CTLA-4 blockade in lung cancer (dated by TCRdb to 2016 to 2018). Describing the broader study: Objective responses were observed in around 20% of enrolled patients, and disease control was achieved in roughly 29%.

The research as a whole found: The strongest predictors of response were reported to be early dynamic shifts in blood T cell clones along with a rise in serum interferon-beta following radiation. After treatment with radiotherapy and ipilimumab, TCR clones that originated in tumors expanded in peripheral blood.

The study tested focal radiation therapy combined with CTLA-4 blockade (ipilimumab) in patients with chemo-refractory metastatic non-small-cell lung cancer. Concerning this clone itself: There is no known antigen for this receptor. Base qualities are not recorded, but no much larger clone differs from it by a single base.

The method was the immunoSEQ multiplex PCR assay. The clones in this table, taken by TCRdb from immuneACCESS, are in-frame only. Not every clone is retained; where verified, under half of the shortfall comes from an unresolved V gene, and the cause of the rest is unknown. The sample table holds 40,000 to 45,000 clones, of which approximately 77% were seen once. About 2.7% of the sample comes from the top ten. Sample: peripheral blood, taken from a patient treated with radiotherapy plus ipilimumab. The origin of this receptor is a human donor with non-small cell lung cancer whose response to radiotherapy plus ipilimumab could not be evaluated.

The sequenced DNA: TGTGCCAGCAGTTTTTCCAGACAGCCCCAGCATTTT. This encodes CASSFSRQPQHF. The chain joins TRBV28 to TRBJ1-5, with no confidently assigned D gene. The CDR3 sequence holds 12 residues, the cysteine and phenylalanine included. Here the CDR3 DNA is all that survives: 36 bases in frame from base 1. Between the V and J ends, shortened by 3 bases and 7 bases respectively, the junction contains 7 bases. The CDR1 and CDR2 encoded by the germline V gene are MDHEN and SYDVKM. Full variable domain (CDR3 extended with the reference TRBV28 and TRBJ1-5 proteins): DVKVTQSSRYLVKRTGEKVFLECVQDMDHENMFWYRQDPGLGLRLIYFSYDVKMKEKGDIPEGYSVSREKKERFSLILESASTNQTSMYLCASSFSRQPQHFGDGTRLSIL.